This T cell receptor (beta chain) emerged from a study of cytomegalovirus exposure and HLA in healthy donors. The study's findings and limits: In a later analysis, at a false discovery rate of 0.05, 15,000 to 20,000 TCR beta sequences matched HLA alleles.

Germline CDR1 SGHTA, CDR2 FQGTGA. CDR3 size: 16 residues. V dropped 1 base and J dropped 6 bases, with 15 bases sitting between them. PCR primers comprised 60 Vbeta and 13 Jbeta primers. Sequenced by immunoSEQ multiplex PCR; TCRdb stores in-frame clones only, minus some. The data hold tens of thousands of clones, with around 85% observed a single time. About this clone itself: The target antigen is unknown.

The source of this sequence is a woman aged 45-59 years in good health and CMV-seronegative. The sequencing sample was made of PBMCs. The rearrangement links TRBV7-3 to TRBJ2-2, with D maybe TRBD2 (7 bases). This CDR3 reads CASSLIGGDVPGELFF. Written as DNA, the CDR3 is TGTGCCAGCAGCTTAATAGGGGGGGACGTCCCCGGGGAGCTGTTTTTT.